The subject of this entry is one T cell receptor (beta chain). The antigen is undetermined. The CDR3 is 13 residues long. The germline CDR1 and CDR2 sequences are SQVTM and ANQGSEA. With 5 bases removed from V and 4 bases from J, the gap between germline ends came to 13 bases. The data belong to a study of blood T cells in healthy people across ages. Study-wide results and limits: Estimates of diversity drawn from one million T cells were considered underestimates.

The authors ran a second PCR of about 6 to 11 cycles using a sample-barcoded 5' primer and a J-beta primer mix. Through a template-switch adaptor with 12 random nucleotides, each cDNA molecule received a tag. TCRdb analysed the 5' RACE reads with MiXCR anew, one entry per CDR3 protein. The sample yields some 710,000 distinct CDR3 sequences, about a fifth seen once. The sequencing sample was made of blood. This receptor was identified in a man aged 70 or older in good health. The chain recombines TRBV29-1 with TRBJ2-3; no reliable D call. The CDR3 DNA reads TGCAGCGTTCCCCTGGCCTCTTCAGATACGCAGTATTTT. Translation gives CSVPLASSDTQYF.